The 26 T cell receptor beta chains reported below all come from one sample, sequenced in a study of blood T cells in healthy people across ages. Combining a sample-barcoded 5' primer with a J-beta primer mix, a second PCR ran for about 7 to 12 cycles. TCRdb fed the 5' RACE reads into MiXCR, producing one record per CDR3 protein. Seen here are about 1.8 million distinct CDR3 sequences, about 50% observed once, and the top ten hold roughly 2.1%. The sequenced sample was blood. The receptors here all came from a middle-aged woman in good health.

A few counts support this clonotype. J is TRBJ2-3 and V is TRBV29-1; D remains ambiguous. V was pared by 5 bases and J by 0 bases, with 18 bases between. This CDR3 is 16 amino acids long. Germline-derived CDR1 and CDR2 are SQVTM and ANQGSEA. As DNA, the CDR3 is TGCAGCGTTAATAGCAGGTTCGCAAGTAGCACAGATACGCAGTATTTT. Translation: CSVNSRFASSTDTQYF.

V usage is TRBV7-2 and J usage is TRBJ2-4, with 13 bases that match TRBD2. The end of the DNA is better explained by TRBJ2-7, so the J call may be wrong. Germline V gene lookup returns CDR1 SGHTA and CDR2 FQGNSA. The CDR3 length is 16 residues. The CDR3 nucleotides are TGTGCCAGCAGCCCTGGGACTAGCGGGATCTCCTACGAGCAGTACTTC. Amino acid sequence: CASSPGTSGISYEQYF.

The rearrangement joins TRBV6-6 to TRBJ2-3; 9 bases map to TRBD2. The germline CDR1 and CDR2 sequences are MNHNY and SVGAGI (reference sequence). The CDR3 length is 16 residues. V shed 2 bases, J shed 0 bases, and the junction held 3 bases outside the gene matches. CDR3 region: CASSYPAGGSTDTQYF. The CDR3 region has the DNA TGTGCCAGCAGTTACCCAGCGGGGGGCAGCACAGATACGCAGTATTTT.

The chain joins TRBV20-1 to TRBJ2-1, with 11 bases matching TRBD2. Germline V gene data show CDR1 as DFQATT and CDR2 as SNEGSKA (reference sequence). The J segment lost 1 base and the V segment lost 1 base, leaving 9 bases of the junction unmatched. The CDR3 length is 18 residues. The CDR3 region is CSARGLWLAGGSYNEQFF. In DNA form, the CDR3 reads TGCAGTGCTAGAGGGCTCTGGCTAGCGGGGGGATCCTACAATGAGCAGTTCTTC.

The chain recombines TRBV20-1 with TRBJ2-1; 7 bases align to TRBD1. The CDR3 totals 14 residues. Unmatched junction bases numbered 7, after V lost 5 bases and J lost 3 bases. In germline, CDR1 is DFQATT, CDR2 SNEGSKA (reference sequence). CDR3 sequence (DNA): TGCAGTGCTCCGACAGGGATGAACTACAATGAGCAGTTCTTC. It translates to CSAPTGMNYNEQFF.

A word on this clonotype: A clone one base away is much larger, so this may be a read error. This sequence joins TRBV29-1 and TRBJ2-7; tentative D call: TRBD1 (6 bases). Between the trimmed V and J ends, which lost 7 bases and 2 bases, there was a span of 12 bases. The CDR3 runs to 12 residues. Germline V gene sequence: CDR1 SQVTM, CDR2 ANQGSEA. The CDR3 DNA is TGCAGCGGGACAGTCAGCCCCTACGAGCAGTACTTC. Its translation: CSGTVSPYEQYF.

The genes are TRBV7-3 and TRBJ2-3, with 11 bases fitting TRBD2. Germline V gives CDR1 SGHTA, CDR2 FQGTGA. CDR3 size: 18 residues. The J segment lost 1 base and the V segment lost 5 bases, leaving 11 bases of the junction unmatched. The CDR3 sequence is CASSPIAGTSGRTDTQYF. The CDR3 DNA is TGTGCCAGCAGCCCTATCGCCGGGACTAGCGGTCGCACAGATACGCAGTATTTT.

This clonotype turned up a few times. The CDR3, as DNA: TGCAGCGTTGCCCTAGTCAGCTCCTACGAGCAGTACTTC. Its translation: CSVALVSSYEQYF. The chain has TRBV29-1 and TRBJ2-7; D gene uncertain. Germline V CDR1 and CDR2: SQVTM, ANQGSEA. This CDR3 is 13 amino acids long. The V end lost 4 bases, the J end lost 0 bases, and 10 bases lay between the germline ends.

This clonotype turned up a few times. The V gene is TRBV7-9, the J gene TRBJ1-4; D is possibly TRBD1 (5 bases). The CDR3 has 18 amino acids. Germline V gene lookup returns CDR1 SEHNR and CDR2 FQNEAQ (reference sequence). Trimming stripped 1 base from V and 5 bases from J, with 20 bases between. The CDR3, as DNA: TGTGCCAGCAGCTTAGTAGTAATGCTGGGAGGGGAGAATGAAAAACTGTTTTTT. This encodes CASSLVVMLGGENEKLFF.

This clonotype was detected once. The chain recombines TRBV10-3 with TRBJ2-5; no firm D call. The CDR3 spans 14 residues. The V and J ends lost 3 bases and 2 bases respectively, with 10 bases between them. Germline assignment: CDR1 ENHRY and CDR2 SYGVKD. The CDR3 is CAISEGQEQETQYF. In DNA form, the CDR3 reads TGTGCCATCAGTGAAGGGCAGGAGCAAGAGACCCAGTACTTC.

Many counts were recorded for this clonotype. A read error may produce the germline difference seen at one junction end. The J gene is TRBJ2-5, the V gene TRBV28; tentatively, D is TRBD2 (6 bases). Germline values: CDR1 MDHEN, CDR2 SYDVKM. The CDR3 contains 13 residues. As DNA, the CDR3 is TGTGCCAGCAGCTTATCAGGGAGGGAGACCCAGTACTTC. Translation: CASSLSGRETQYF.

The CDR3 region has the DNA TGCGCCAGCAGCTTAGGGGCCCTTAGCGGGGCTAGCACAGATACGCAGTATTTT. It encodes CASSLGALSGASTDTQYF. The V call is TRBV5-1, the J call TRBJ2-3, with TRBD2 identical over 8 bases. The germline gives CDR1 SGHRS, CDR2 YFSETQ. The ends lost 2 bases at V and 0 bases at J; junction bases unmatched: 11. The CDR3 has 18 amino acids.

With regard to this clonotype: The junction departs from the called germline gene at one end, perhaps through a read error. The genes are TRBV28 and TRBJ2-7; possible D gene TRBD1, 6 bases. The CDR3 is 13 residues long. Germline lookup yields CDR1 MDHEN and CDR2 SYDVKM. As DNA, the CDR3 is TGTGTCAGCAGTTGGGGGCAAGGCTACGAGCAGTACTTC. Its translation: CVSSWGQGYEQYF.

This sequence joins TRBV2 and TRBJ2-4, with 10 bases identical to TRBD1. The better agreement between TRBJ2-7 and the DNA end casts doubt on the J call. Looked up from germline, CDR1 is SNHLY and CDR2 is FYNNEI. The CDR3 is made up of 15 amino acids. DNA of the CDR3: TGTGCCAGCAGGACTAGGGACAGGGGACTACACGAGCAGTACTTC. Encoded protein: CASRTRDRGLHEQYF.

This CDR3 reads CSAPGTGAVDTQYF. DNA of the CDR3: TGCAGCGCCCCCGGGACAGGGGCGGTGGATACGCAGTATTTT. The gene calls are TRBV29-1 and TRBJ2-3, with 10 bases lining up with TRBD1. From germline, CDR1 is SQVTM and CDR2 ANQGSEA. This CDR3 region has 14 residues. The V and J ends lost 7 bases and 6 bases, in that order; junction bases with no gene match: 10.

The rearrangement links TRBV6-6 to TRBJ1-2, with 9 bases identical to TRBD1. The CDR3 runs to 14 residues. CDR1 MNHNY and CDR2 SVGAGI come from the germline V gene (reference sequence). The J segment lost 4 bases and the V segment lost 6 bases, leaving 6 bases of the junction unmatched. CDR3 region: CASSYRGLGYGYTF. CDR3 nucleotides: TGTGCCAGCAGCTACAGGGGGCTCGGCTATGGCTACACCTTC.

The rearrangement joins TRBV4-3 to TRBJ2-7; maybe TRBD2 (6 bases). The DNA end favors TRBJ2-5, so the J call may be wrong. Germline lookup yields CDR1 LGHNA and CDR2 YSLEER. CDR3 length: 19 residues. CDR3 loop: CASSPGTGVGGRDKETQYF. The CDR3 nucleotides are TGCGCCAGCAGTCCAGGAACGGGGGTAGGAGGGCGGGATAAAGAGACCCAGTACTTC.

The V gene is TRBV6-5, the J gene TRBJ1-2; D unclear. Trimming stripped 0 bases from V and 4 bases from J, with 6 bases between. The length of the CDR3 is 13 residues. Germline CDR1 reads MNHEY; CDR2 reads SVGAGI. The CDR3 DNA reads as TGTGCCAGCAGTTACTCGCGTGTCTATGGCTACACCTTC. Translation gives CASSYSRVYGYTF.

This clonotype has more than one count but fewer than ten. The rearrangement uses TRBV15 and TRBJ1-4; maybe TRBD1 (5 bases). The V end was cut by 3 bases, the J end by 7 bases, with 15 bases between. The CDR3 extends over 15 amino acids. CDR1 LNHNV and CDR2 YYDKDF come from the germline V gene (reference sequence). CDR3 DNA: TGTGCCACCAGCAGGGAAGCCGGGGGTGGTGAAAAACTGTTTTTT. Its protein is CATSREAGGGEKLFF.

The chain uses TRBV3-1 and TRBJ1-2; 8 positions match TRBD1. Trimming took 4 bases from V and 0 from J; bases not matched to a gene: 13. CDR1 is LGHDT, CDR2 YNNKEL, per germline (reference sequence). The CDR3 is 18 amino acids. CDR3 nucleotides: TGTGCCAGCAGCCTCAGGACAGGGTCTATCGCGTCTAACTATGGCTACACCTTC. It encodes CASSLRTGSIASNYGYTF.

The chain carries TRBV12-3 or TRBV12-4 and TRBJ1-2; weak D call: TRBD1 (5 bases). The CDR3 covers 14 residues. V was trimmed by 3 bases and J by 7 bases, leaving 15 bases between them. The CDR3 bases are TGTGCCAGCAGTTTCTCCAGGGCTTTGAGTGGCTACACCTTC. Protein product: CASSFSRALSGYTF.

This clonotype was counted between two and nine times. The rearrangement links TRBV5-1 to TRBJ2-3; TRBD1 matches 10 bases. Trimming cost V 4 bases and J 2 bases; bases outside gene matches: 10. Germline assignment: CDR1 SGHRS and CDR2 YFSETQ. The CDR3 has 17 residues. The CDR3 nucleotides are TGCGCCAGCAGCCGGGGACAGGGGCCCCTCAACACAGATACGCAGTATTTT. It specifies CASSRGQGPLNTDTQYF.

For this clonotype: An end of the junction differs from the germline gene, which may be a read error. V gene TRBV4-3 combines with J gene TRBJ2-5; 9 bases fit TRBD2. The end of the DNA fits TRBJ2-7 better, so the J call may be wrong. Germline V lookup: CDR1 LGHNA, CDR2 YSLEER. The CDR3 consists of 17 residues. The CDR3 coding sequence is TGCGCCAGCGGCCAGCAAATAGCGGGGGATACAACCTACGAGCAGTACTTC. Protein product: CASGQQIAGDTTYEQYF.

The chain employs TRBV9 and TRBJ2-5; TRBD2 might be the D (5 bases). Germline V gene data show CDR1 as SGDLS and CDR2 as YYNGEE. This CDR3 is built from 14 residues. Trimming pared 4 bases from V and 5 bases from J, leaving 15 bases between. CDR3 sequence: CASSRRGLGETQYF. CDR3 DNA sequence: TGTGCCAGCAGCCGCCGAGGGCTAGGGGAGACCCAGTACTTC.

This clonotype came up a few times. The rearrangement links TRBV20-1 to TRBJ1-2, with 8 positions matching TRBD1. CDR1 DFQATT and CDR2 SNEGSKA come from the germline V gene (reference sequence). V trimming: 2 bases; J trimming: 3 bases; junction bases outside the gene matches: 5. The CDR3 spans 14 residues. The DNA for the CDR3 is TGCAGTGCTAGACCGGACAGGGCCGACTATGGCTACACCTTC. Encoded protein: CSARPDRADYGYTF.

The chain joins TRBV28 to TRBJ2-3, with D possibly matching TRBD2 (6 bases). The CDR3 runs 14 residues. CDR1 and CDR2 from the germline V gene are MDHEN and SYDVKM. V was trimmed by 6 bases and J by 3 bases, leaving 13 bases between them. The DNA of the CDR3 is TGTGCCAGCAGCCCGAGCGGGTTAACAGATACGCAGTATTTT. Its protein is CASSPSGLTDTQYF.